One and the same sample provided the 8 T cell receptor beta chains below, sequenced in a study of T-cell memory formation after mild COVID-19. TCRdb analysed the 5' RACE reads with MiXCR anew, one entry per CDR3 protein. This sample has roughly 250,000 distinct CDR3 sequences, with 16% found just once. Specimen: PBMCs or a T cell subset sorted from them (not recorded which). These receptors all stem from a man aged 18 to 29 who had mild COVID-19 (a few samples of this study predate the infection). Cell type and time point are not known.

The CDR3 DNA reads as TGTGCCAGCAGCCAAAGTTGGACGGCTGGAAACACCATATATTTT. Translated, it gives CASSQSWTAGNTIYF. The genes are TRBV3-1 and TRBJ1-3; no definite D call. V lost 2 bases and J 2 bases, leaving 10 bases between the germline ends. The V gene's germline CDR1 is LGHDT and CDR2 YNNKEL (reference sequence). There are 15 residues in the CDR3.

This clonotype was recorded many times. The CDR3 loop is CTSSLGTPVEGQFF. CDR3 bases: TGCACCAGCAGCCTGGGGACTCCGGTCGAGGGGCAGTTCTTC. The J gene is TRBJ2-1, the V gene TRBV1; the table's D call, TRBD2, was not checked against the DNA. TRBV1 is given as a pseudogene. CDR3 length equals 14 residues.

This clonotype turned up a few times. CDR3 DNA: TGTGCCAGCAGACCCGGGACAGAAGTCTACAATGAGCAGTTCTTC. It is translated as CASRPGTEVYNEQFF. The genes are TRBV6-5 and TRBJ2-1; 7 nucleotides align to TRBD1. V lost 6 bases and J lost 3; bases outside the gene matches: 8. CDR1 is MNHEY and CDR2 is SVGAGI in the germline V gene. The CDR3 runs 15 residues.

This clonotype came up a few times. CDR3 amino acids: CASSFTGTDYNSPLHF. CDR3 sequence (DNA): TGTGCCAGCAGCTTCACCGGGACAGACTATAATTCACCCCTCCACTTT. The V and J genes are TRBV7-8 and TRBJ1-6, with TRBD1 matching over 7 bases. Trimming cost V 3 bases and J 3 bases; bases outside gene matches: 5. Germline lookup yields CDR1 SGHVS and CDR2 FQNEAQ. This CDR3 comprises 16 residues.

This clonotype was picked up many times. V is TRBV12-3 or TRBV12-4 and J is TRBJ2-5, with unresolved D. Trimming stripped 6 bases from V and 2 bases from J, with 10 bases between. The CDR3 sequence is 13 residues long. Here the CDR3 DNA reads TGTGCCAGCAGCCGCGGTGGGCAAGAGACCCAGTACTTC. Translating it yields CASSRGGQETQYF.

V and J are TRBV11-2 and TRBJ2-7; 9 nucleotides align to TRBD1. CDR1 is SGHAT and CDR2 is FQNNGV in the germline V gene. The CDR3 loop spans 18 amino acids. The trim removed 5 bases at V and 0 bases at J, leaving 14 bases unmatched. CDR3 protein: CASSLRVGGQGTSYEQYF. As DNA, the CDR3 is TGTGCCAGCAGCCTACGAGTAGGGGGACAGGGCACCTCCTACGAGCAGTACTTC.

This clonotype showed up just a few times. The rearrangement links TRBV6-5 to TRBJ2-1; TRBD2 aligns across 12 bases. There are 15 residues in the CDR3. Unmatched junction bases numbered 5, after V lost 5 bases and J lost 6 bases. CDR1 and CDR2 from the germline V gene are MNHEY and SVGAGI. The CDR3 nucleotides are TGTGCCAGCAGTACTAGCGGGGGGAAGGGCAATGAGCAGTTCTTC. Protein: CASSTSGGKGNEQFF.

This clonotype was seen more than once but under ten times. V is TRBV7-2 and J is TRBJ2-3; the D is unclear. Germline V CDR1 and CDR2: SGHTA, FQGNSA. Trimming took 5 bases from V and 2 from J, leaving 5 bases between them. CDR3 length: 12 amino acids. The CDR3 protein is CASSRDTDTQYF. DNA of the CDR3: TGTGCCAGCAGCCGAGACACAGATACGCAGTATTTT.